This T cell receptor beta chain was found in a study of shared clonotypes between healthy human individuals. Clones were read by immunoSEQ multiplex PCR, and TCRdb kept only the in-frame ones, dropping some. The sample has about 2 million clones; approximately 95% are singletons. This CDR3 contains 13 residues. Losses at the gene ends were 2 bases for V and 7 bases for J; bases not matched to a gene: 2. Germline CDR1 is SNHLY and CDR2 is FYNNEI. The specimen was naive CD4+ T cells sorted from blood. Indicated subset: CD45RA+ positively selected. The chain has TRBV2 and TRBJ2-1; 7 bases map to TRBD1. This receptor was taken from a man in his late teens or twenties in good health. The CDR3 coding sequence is TGTGCCAGCAGTGAATCACAGGGGAATGAGCAGTTCTTC. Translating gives CASSESQGNEQFF. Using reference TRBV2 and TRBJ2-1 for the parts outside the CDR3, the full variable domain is EPEVTQTPSHQVTQMGQEVILRCVPISNHLYFYWYRQILGQKVEFLVSFYNNEISEKSEIFDDQFSVERPDGSNFTLKIRSTKLEDSAMYFCASSESQGNEQFFGPGTRLTVL.